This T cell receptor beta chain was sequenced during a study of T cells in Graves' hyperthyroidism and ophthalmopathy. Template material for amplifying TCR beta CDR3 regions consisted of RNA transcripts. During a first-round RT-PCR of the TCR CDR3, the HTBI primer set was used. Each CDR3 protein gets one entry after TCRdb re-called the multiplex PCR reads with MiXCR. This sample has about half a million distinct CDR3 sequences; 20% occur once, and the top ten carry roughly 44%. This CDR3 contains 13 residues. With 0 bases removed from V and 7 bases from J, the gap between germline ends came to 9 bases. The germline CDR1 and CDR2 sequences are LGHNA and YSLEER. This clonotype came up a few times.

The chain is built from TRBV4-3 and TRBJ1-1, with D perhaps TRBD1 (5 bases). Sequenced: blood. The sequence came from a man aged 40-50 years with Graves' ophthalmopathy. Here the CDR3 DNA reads TGCGCCAGCAGCCAAGATTGGGGGGATGAAGCTTTCTTT. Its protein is CASSQDWGDEAFF.